Below, 18 T cell receptor beta chains from the same sample are listed, as sequenced in a study of blood T cell repertoires in COVID-19. Generated by immunoSEQ multiplex PCR, the TCRdb table keeps only in-frame clones and is missing some. This sample yields 150,000 to 200,000 clones, of which more than 75% are seen a single time; about 2.1% belongs to the top ten. Sequences were obtained from peripheral blood. All receptors come from a man aged 50-59 years who had recovered from COVID-19.

The chain links TRBV25-1 to TRBJ1-6; D is uncertain. The CDR3 has 18 amino acids. Germline V lookup: CDR1 MGHDK, CDR2 SYGVNS. V was cut by 3 bases and J by 2 bases, with 17 bases left in between. The CDR3 loop reads CASSDPREGSTYNSPLHF. The CDR3, as DNA: TGTGCCAGCAGTGACCCTCGGGAAGGGAGCACCTATAATTCACCCCTCCACTTT.

The gene calls are TRBV6-4 and TRBJ2-3, with unresolved D. The ends were cut back, 0 bases at V and 4 bases at J, with 8 bases in the middle. The CDR3 spans 14 residues. The germline V gene encodes CDR1 MRHNA and CDR2 SNTAGT. This CDR3 is CASSDSSLADTQYF. Written as DNA, the CDR3 is TGTGCCAGCAGTGACTCGAGTTTGGCAGATACGCAGTATTTT.

This clone appeared once. The chain carries TRBV19 and TRBJ1-5; tentatively, D is TRBD1 (6 bases). Looked up from germline, CDR1 is LNHDA and CDR2 is SQIVND (reference sequence). The CDR3 consists of 14 residues. With 6 bases removed from V and 4 bases from J, the gap between germline ends came to 13 bases. CDR3 sequence reads: CASRSRGGNQPQHF. CDR3 DNA: TGTGCCAGTAGGTCAAGGGGGGGAAATCAGCCCCAGCATTTT.

The CDR3: CSVEGDFQETQYF. DNA for the CDR3: TGCAGCGTTGAAGGCGACTTCCAAGAGACCCAGTACTTC. V and J are TRBV29-1 and TRBJ2-5; D not resolved. The V gene lost 1 base and the J gene lost 1 base, with 7 bases spanning the gap. Germline V CDR1 and CDR2: SQVTM, ANQGSEA. The CDR3 is made up of 13 amino acids.

The V call is TRBV28, the J call TRBJ2-7; D might be TRBD1 (5 bases). CDR1 and CDR2 from the germline V gene are MDHEN and SYDVKM. This CDR3 is 14 amino acids long. V was shortened by 4 bases and J by 3 bases, with 13 bases between the two germline ends. In nucleotides, the CDR3 is TGTGCCAGCAGTTCGCAGGACATCGTCTACGAGCAGTACTTC. It yields the protein CASSSQDIVYEQYF.

This rearrangement joins TRBV7-9 to TRBJ2-1, with a possible D match to TRBD2 (7 bases). The germline V and J ends were trimmed by 1 base and 3 bases, with 13 bases remaining between them. The CDR3 loop spans 16 amino acids. In germline, CDR1 is SEHNR, CDR2 FQNEAQ (reference sequence). The CDR3 loop is CASSLGKGGFYNEQFF. The CDR3 nucleotides read TGTGCCAGCAGCTTAGGAAAGGGGGGGTTCTACAATGAGCAGTTCTTC. Combining the CDR3 with reference TRBV7-9 and TRBJ2-1 gives the whole variable domain DTGVSQNPRHKITKRGQNVTFRCDPISEHNRLYWYRQTLGQGPEFLTYFQNEAQLEKSRLLSDRFSAERPKGSFSTLEIQRTEQGDSAMYLCASSLGKGGFYNEQFFGPGTRLTVL.

The chain employs TRBV5-1 and TRBJ2-5; TRBD1 aligns across 8 bases. The CDR3 extends over 16 amino acids. V lost 0 bases to trimming and J lost 5 bases; unmatched junction nucleotides: 9. Looked up from germline, CDR1 is SGHRS and CDR2 is YFSETQ. The CDR3 loop is CASSLAGQARTETQYF. CDR3 in DNA: TGCGCCAGCAGCTTGGCGGGACAGGCTCGTACCGAGACCCAGTACTTC.

The J gene is TRBJ1-3, the V gene TRBV25-1; tentative D call: TRBD1 (5 bases). Per the germline V gene, CDR1 is MGHDK and CDR2 is SYGVNS. The CDR3 is 14 amino acids. V gave up 4 bases and J gave up 3 bases, with 10 bases separating them. CDR3 amino acids: CASSVAGVGNTIYF. Here the CDR3 DNA reads TGTGCCAGCAGTGTAGCGGGGGTTGGAAACACCATATATTTT.

The rearrangement uses TRBV4-1 and TRBJ1-1; weak D call: TRBD1 (6 bases). The germline V gene encodes CDR1 MGHRA and CDR2 YSYEKL. The CDR3 spans 13 residues. With 8 bases removed from V and 5 bases from J, the gap between germline ends came to 15 bases. Written as DNA, the CDR3 is TGCGCCAGCGCCAGGGGCAGAATAACTGAAGCTTTCTTT. It encodes CASARGRITEAFF.

The V and J genes are TRBV10-3 and TRBJ2-1, with 7 bases that match TRBD2. The length of the CDR3 is 14 residues. Germline V CDR1 and CDR2: ENHRY, SYGVKD. V was pared by 2 bases and J by 3 bases, with 1 base of the junction left unmatched. The CDR3 nucleotides read TGTGCCATCAGTGAGAGGGAGGGCTACAATGAGCAGTTCTTC. Translating it yields CAISEREGYNEQFF.

This clone was recorded a few times. The V and J genes are TRBV11-1 and TRBJ2-1; 12 positions match TRBD2. V shed 7 bases and J 9 bases; nucleotides not matched to a gene: 10. Germline V gives CDR1 SGHAT, CDR2 FQDESV (reference sequence). The CDR3 contains 15 residues. CDR3 in amino acids: CASTVGLAGGAEQFF. The CDR3 DNA reads TGTGCCAGCACTGTGGGACTAGCGGGCGGCGCTGAGCAGTTCTTC.

The rearrangement joins TRBV5-4 to TRBJ1-1; the D gene is possibly TRBD1 (6 bases). V was clipped by 5 bases and J by 1 base, with 15 bases between them. Germline CDR1 and CDR2: SGHNT and YYREEE (reference sequence). CDR3 length: 15 amino acids. CDR3 protein: CASSFPTGENTEAFF. In nucleotides, the CDR3 is TGTGCCAGCAGTTTCCCGACAGGAGAGAACACTGAAGCTTTCTTT.

This rearrangement joins TRBV11-2 to TRBJ2-7; the match to TRBD1 covers 8 bases. V was pared by 3 bases and J by 2 bases, with 12 bases of the junction left unmatched. The CDR3 contains 17 residues. CDR1 SGHAT and CDR2 FQNNGV come from the germline V gene. CDR3 bases: TGTGCCAGCAGCTTGGGGATCCCGGGACAGGTAACCTACGAGCAGTACTTC. Translated, it gives CASSLGIPGQVTYEQYF.

The V call is TRBV6-2 or TRBV6-3, the J call TRBJ1-1, with a tentative D call TRBD1 (6 bases). The V and J ends lost 3 bases and 14 bases respectively, with 13 bases between them. Germline V gene data show CDR1 as MNHEY and CDR2 as SVGEGT. The CDR3 sequence is 11 residues long. CDR3 sequence reads: CASSYLDSTFF. The CDR3 DNA reads TGTGCCAGCAGTTATCTGGACAGTACGTTCTTT.

This clone was recorded once. The chain couples TRBV5-1 to TRBJ2-7; 11 positions agree with TRBD2. From germline, CDR1 is SGHRS and CDR2 YFSETQ. The J segment lost 3 bases and the V segment lost 2 bases, leaving 1 base of the junction unmatched. The CDR3 is made up of 14 amino acids. This CDR3 reads CASSFGTSGYEQYF. The CDR3 nucleotides read TGCGCCAGCAGCTTCGGGACTAGCGGCTACGAGCAGTACTTC.

V is TRBV9 and J is TRBJ1-1, with a possible D match to TRBD1 (6 bases). Germline CDR1 reads SGDLS; CDR2 reads YYNGEE. The ends were cut back, 4 bases at V and 1 base at J, with 11 bases in the middle. The CDR3 is 14 amino acids. CDR3 residues: CASSRLDRNTEAFF. CDR3 nucleotide sequence: TGTGCCAGCAGCCGATTGGACAGGAACACTGAAGCTTTCTTT. Together with reference TRBV9 and TRBJ1-1, the CDR3 gives the full variable domain: DSGVTQTPKHLITATGQRVTLRCSPRSGDLSVYWYQQSLDQGLQFLIQYYNGEERAKGNILERFSAQQFPDLHSELNLSSLELGDSALYFCASSRLDRNTEAFFGQGTRLTVV.

The chain uses TRBV7-2 and TRBJ1-1, with 8 bases that match TRBD1. V was clipped by 4 bases and J by 0 bases; unmatched bases: 7. Germline CDR1 and CDR2: SGHTA and FQGNSA. The CDR3 has 16 residues. The CDR3 loop is CASSSGTGVMNTEAFF. In DNA, the CDR3 is TGTGCCAGCAGCTCCGGGACAGGAGTCATGAACACTGAAGCTTTCTTT.

This chain joins TRBV28 and TRBJ1-5, with D unclear. CDR3 length: 15 amino acids. V shed 2 bases and J shed 4 bases, with 12 bases lying between them. The germline V gene encodes CDR1 MDHEN and CDR2 SYDVKM. CDR3 sequence (DNA): TGTGCCAGCAGTTTACAGGAAGGTAGGAATCAGCCCCAGCATTTT. Protein sequence: CASSLQEGRNQPQHF. Full variable domain (missing parts from reference TRBV28 and TRBJ1-5): DVKVTQSSRYLVKRTGEKVFLECVQDMDHENMFWYRQDPGLGLRLIYFSYDVKMKEKGDIPEGYSVSREKKERFSLILESASTNQTSMYLCASSLQEGRNQPQHFGDGTRLSIL.